This T cell receptor (beta chain) was profiled in a study of shared clonotypes between healthy human individuals. From CD4+ cells came CD45RA+ naive and CD45RA-negative memory subsets. V was clipped by 5 bases and J by 4 bases; unmatched bases: 7. Germline CDR1 is LNHDA and CDR2 is SQIVND (reference sequence). The length of the CDR3 is 14 residues. Profiling relied on immunoSEQ multiplex PCR, and the TCRdb table lists in-frame clones only, not all of them. The sample lists millions of clones, 90% to 95% occurring once. The J gene is TRBJ2-7, the V gene TRBV19, with 8 nucleotides matching TRBD1. The receptor was derived from a man between 18 and 35 years old in good health. The sample consisted of naive CD4+ T cells sorted from blood. Subset in this sample: CD45RA+ positively selected. CDR3 loop: CASSQTGDSYEQYF. For the CDR3, the DNA is TGTGCCAGTAGTCAGACAGGGGATTCGTACGAGCAGTACTTC.